The entry that follows covers one T cell receptor (beta chain) sequence. This sample is drawn from a study of blood T cell repertoires in COVID-19. In the source study's methods: Nucleated cell counts were estimated from reference gene primer amplification. Clones were read by immunoSEQ multiplex PCR, and TCRdb kept only the in-frame ones, dropping some. Clone size and V and J calls were adopted from that table, with D and trimming inferred from the DNA. Of approximately 310,000 clones detected, roughly 87% appear once; the ten largest clones hold 1%. Germline-derived CDR1 and CDR2 are LGHDT and YNNKEL (reference sequence). The ends lost 4 bases at V and 4 bases at J; junction bases unmatched: 3. The CDR3 has 14 amino acids.

The receptor was isolated from a man aged 50-59 years with active or convalescent COVID-19. The chain carries TRBV3-1 (or the pseudogene TRBV3-2) and TRBJ1-5; 8 bases agree with TRBD1. The sequenced material came from peripheral blood. DNA for the CDR3: TGTGCCAGCAGCCCGAGGACAGGGAATCAGCCCCAGCATTTT. Translating it yields CASSPRTGNQPQHF.